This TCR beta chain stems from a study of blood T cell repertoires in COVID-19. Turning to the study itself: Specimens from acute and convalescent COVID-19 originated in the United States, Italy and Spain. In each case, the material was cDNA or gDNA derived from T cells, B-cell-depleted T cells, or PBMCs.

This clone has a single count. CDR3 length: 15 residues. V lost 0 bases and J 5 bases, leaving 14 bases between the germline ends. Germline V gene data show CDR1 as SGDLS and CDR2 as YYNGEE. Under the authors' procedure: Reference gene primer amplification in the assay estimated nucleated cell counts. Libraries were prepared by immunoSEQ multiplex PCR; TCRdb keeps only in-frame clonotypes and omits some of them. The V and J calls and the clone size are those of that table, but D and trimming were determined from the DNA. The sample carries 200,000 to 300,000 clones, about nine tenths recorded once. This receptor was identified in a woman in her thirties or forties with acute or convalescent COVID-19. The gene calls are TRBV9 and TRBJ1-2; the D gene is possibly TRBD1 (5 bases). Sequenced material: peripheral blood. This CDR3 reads CASSVVSGTPYGYTF. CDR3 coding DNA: TGTGCCAGCAGCGTAGTAAGTGGGACTCCATATGGCTACACCTTC.